Listed below are T cell receptor beta chains from one sample, sequenced in a study of blood T cell repertoires in COVID-19. Repertoires were generated with immunoSEQ multiplex PCR, while TCRdb's copy carries only in-frame clones and drops some. The sample includes about 140,000 clones, 79% of them seen just once. Material: peripheral blood. Source of these receptors: a man between 60 and 75 years old with acute or convalescent COVID-19. Each CDR3 is given with its conserved first and last residue. Fields, in order: V gene, clone size, J gene, D gene, CDR3 DNA, CDR3 protein. D genes are given only for firm matches. Some rows mark clone size as missing; the rest say once, few, many or name a class of expanded clone.

v_call: TRBV7-7
clone_size: NA
j_call: TRBJ2-2
d_call: NA
cdr3_nt: TGTGCTAGCAGCCCACGCGGGTCGAACACCGGGGAGCTGTTTTTT
cdr3_aa: CASSPRGSNTGELFF

v_call: TRBV27
clone_size: NA
j_call: TRBJ2-7
d_call: NA
cdr3_nt: TGTGCCAGCAGTTTGGGACTTAGCTCCTACGAGCAGTACTTC
cdr3_aa: CASSLGLSSYEQYF

v_call: TRBV7-3
clone_size: NA
j_call: TRBJ2-5
d_call: NA
cdr3_nt: TGTGCCAGCAGTTCCAGGGGTGGGGTGCAAGAGACCCAGTACTTC
cdr3_aa: CASSSRGGVQETQYF

v_call: TRBV18
clone_size: NA
j_call: TRBJ1-5
d_call: NA
cdr3_nt: TGTGCCAGCTCCGATCTACCCGTAAATCAGCCCCAGCATTTT
cdr3_aa: CASSDLPVNQPQHF

v_call: TRBV18
clone_size: once
j_call: TRBJ2-2
d_call: NA
cdr3_nt: TGTGCCAGCTCAGCAGGGGTTGACGGGGAGCTGTTTTTT
cdr3_aa: CASSAGVDGELFF

v_call: TRBV24-1
clone_size: NA
j_call: TRBJ1-2
d_call: NA
cdr3_nt: TGTGCCACCAGTGGCCTGGACCCGTCCGGACGGGGTACCTATGGCTACACCTTC
cdr3_aa: CATSGLDPSGRGTYGYTF

v_call: TRBV7-2
clone_size: few
j_call: TRBJ2-7
d_call: NA
cdr3_nt: TGTGCCAGCAGCCGTGACACGAGCTCCTACGAGCAGTACTTC
cdr3_aa: CASSRDTSSYEQYF

v_call: TRBV6-5
clone_size: NA
j_call: TRBJ2-2
d_call: TRBD2
cdr3_nt: TGTGCCAGCAGTTTAGCGGGAGCGGGCACCGGGGAGCTGTTTTTT
cdr3_aa: CASSLAGAGTGELFF

v_call: TRBV9
clone_size: NA
j_call: TRBJ2-1
d_call: NA
cdr3_nt: TGTGCCAGCAGCGTAGAAAGCGGCCTAAATGAGCAGTTCTTC
cdr3_aa: CASSVESGLNEQFF

v_call: TRBV28
clone_size: once
j_call: TRBJ2-1
d_call: TRBD2
cdr3_nt: TGTGCCAGCAGCATAGCGGGCAGCTCCTACAATGAGCAGTTCTTC
cdr3_aa: CASSIAGSSYNEQFF

v_call: TRBV9
clone_size: few
j_call: TRBJ1-6
d_call: NA
cdr3_nt: TGTGCCAGCAGCACCGGACAGCCTAATTCACCCCTCCACTTT
cdr3_aa: CASSTGQPNSPLHF

v_call: TRBV28
clone_size: NA
j_call: TRBJ2-1
d_call: TRBD2
cdr3_nt: TGTGCCAGCAGTCGCCTTCTAGCGGGAGGTTTTCATGAGCAGTTCTTC
cdr3_aa: CASSRLLAGGFHEQFF

v_call: TRBV28
clone_size: NA
j_call: TRBJ1-1
d_call: NA
cdr3_nt: TGTGCCACTAATCCCGTTACTGAAGCTTTCTTT
cdr3_aa: CATNPVTEAFF

v_call: TRBV5-1
clone_size: NA
j_call: TRBJ1-3
d_call: TRBD1
cdr3_nt: TGCGCCAGCAGCTTAAGGACAGGCACGGGAAACACCATATATTTT
cdr3_aa: CASSLRTGTGNTIYF

v_call: TRBV7-8
clone_size: NA
j_call: TRBJ2-7
d_call: TRBD2
cdr3_nt: TGTGCCAGCAGCTTAGCGACTAGCGGTACCTACGAGCAGTACTTC
cdr3_aa: CASSLATSGTYEQYF

v_call: TRBV28
clone_size: NA
j_call: TRBJ1-2
d_call: NA
cdr3_nt: TGTGCCAGCAGTCGCACAGGAGTCTATGGCTACACCTTC
cdr3_aa: CASSRTGVYGYTF

v_call: TRBV3-1/TRBV3-2
clone_size: NA
j_call: TRBJ2-4
d_call: NA
cdr3_nt: TGTGCCAGCAGCCAAGATCTGGGGCCGACCCCGTACTTC
cdr3_aa: CASSQDLGPTPYF

v_call: TRBV21-1
clone_size: NA
j_call: TRBJ1-2
d_call: NA
cdr3_nt: TGTGCCAGCAGCAAAGCGATCCGGGGGATGGCTTATGGCTACACCTTC
cdr3_aa: CASSKAIRGMAYGYTF

v_call: TRBV16
clone_size: NA
j_call: TRBJ1-5
d_call: NA
cdr3_nt: TGTGCCAGCAGCCGGCCGGGGAGCAATCAGCCCCAGCATTTT
cdr3_aa: CASSRPGSNQPQHF

v_call: TRBV29-1
clone_size: NA
j_call: TRBJ1-1
d_call: NA
cdr3_nt: TGCAGCGTTGCTAGGGGGACTGAAGCTTTCTTT
cdr3_aa: CSVARGTEAFF

v_call: TRBV19
clone_size: NA
j_call: TRBJ1-5
d_call: TRBD1
cdr3_nt: TGTGCCAGTGCGAAGGCCGGGACAGGGATGCAACATTTT
cdr3_aa: CASAKAGTGMQHF

v_call: TRBV5-1
clone_size: NA
j_call: TRBJ2-5
d_call: TRBD2
cdr3_nt: TGCGCCAGCAGCTCCGCGGGGGGTGGTGAGACCCAGTACTTC
cdr3_aa: CASSSAGGGETQYF

v_call: TRBV19
clone_size: NA
j_call: TRBJ2-2
d_call: TRBD1
cdr3_nt: TGTGCCAGTACCATATTCCGGGTTTCGACAGGGTGGACCGGGGAGCTGTTTTTT
cdr3_aa: CASTIFRVSTGWTGELFF

v_call: TRBV6-5
clone_size: few
j_call: TRBJ1-1
d_call: NA
cdr3_nt: TGTGCCAGCAGTCCCGCACAGATGAACACTGAAGCTTTCTTT
cdr3_aa: CASSPAQMNTEAFF

v_call: TRBV5-6
clone_size: NA
j_call: TRBJ1-2
d_call: NA
cdr3_nt: TGTGCCAGCAGCCCACGCGGACAGTTCTATGGCTACACCTTC
cdr3_aa: CASSPRGQFYGYTF

v_call: TRBV7-6
clone_size: NA
j_call: TRBJ1-4
d_call: NA
cdr3_nt: TGTGCCAGCAGCCAGGGGTGGCTGGGCAGTAATGAAAAACTGTTTTTT
cdr3_aa: CASSQGWLGSNEKLFF

v_call: TRBV4-3
clone_size: once
j_call: TRBJ2-3
d_call: TRBD2
cdr3_nt: TGCGCCAGCAGCCAAGTTAACCTAGCGGGGCCTGATACGCAGTATTTT
cdr3_aa: CASSQVNLAGPDTQYF

v_call: TRBV2
clone_size: NA
j_call: TRBJ1-4
d_call: NA
cdr3_nt: TGTGCCAGCAGGTTTCAGGGGATAACTAATGAAAAACTGTTTTTT
cdr3_aa: CASRFQGITNEKLFF

v_call: TRBV30
clone_size: NA
j_call: TRBJ1-2
d_call: NA
cdr3_nt: TGTGCCTGGAGTGTAGGTTTGGGGAGGGGTGGCTATGGCTACACCTTC
cdr3_aa: CAWSVGLGRGGYGYTF

v_call: TRBV5-8
clone_size: NA
j_call: TRBJ1-5
d_call: NA
cdr3_nt: TGTGCCAGCAGCTTACCACAGGGAACTCAGCCCCAGCATTTT
cdr3_aa: CASSLPQGTQPQHF

v_call: TRBV4-1
clone_size: few
j_call: TRBJ2-7
d_call: TRBD2
cdr3_nt: TGCGCCAGCAGCCAAGCTCCTAGCGGGAGAAACGAGCAGTACTTC
cdr3_aa: CASSQAPSGRNEQYF

v_call: TRBV7-2
clone_size: NA
j_call: TRBJ1-5
d_call: NA
cdr3_nt: TGTGCCAGCAGCTTAGCGTTAAAAGCCAATCAGCCCCAGCATTTT
cdr3_aa: CASSLALKANQPQHF

v_call: TRBV5-1
clone_size: NA
j_call: TRBJ2-2
d_call: NA
cdr3_nt: TGCGCCAGCAGCTTGGCCACGGGAGACACCGGGGAGCTGTTTTTT
cdr3_aa: CASSLATGDTGELFF

v_call: TRBV5-1
clone_size: NA
j_call: TRBJ2-3
d_call: NA
cdr3_nt: TGCGCCAGCAGCTGGGGACAACCCAGCAGAGATACGCAGTATTTT
cdr3_aa: CASSWGQPSRDTQYF

v_call: TRBV5-1
clone_size: NA
j_call: TRBJ1-2
d_call: NA
cdr3_nt: TGCGCCAGCAGCTTGGCCGTAGAGTACTACGGCTACACCTTC
cdr3_aa: CASSLAVEYYGYTF

v_call: TRBV30
clone_size: few
j_call: TRBJ1-3
d_call: NA
cdr3_nt: TGTGCCTGGAGTTGGGCAGGGGTTGGAAACACCATATATTTT
cdr3_aa: CAWSWAGVGNTIYF

v_call: TRBV4-2
clone_size: NA
j_call: TRBJ2-1
d_call: TRBD2
cdr3_nt: TGTGCCAGCAGCCAGACTAGCGGGATTGGCAATGAGCAGTTCTTC
cdr3_aa: CASSQTSGIGNEQFF

v_call: TRBV3-1/TRBV3-2
clone_size: once
j_call: TRBJ1-3
d_call: NA
cdr3_nt: TGTGCCAGCAGCCAAGGTTCCTCGAGCTCTGGAAACACCATATATTTT
cdr3_aa: CASSQGSSSSGNTIYF

v_call: TRBV13
clone_size: NA
j_call: TRBJ2-2
d_call: TRBD2
cdr3_nt: TGTGCCAGCAGCTTAACGCCTAGCGGGAGGAGCACCGGGGAGCTGTTTTTT
cdr3_aa: CASSLTPSGRSTGELFF

v_call: TRBV5-6
clone_size: NA
j_call: TRBJ1-1
d_call: TRBD1
cdr3_nt: TGTGCCAGCAGCCTCACAGGGGTGAACACTGAAGCTTTCTTT
cdr3_aa: CASSLTGVNTEAFF

v_call: TRBV19
clone_size: NA
j_call: TRBJ2-3
d_call: TRBD1
cdr3_nt: TGTGCCAGTAGCAAGACAGGGTCTAGCACAGATACGCAGTATTTT
cdr3_aa: CASSKTGSSTDTQYF

v_call: TRBV9
clone_size: NA
j_call: TRBJ1-2
d_call: TRBD1
cdr3_nt: TGTGCCAGCAGCGCAGGACAGGTGCTAGATGGCTACACCTTC
cdr3_aa: CASSAGQVLDGYTF

v_call: TRBV20-1
clone_size: NA
j_call: TRBJ2-3
d_call: NA
cdr3_nt: TGCAGTGCTAGGAGGGCAGATACGCAGTATTTT
cdr3_aa: CSARRADTQYF

v_call: TRBV7-8
clone_size: NA
j_call: TRBJ1-5
d_call: TRBD1
cdr3_nt: TGTGCCAGCAGCAGACAGGGACAGGGGGGGCAGCCCCAGCATTTT
cdr3_aa: CASSRQGQGGQPQHF

v_call: TRBV19
clone_size: NA
j_call: TRBJ1-3
d_call: NA
cdr3_nt: TGTGCCAGTAGTATCTCCCGACAGTCATCTGGAAACACCATATATTTT
cdr3_aa: CASSISRQSSGNTIYF

v_call: TRBV30
clone_size: NA
j_call: TRBJ1-2
d_call: TRBD1
cdr3_nt: TGTGCCTGGAGTCAGGGGGCGGACTATGGCTACACCTTC
cdr3_aa: CAWSQGADYGYTF

v_call: TRBV10-3
clone_size: NA
j_call: TRBJ1-2
d_call: TRBD1
cdr3_nt: TGTGCCATCAGGCCAACGGGACAGGGGGCTGGTGGCTACACCTTC
cdr3_aa: CAIRPTGQGAGGYTF

v_call: TRBV30
clone_size: NA
j_call: TRBJ2-1
d_call: TRBD2
cdr3_nt: TGTGCCTGGACTAGCGGGAGCGGCCACAATGAGCAGTTCTTC
cdr3_aa: CAWTSGSGHNEQFF

v_call: TRBV7-9
clone_size: NA
j_call: TRBJ1-1
d_call: NA
cdr3_nt: TGTGCCAGCAGCCTGGCAGGGCCCACTGAAGCTTTCTTT
cdr3_aa: CASSLAGPTEAFF

v_call: TRBV20-1
clone_size: NA
j_call: TRBJ2-1
d_call: TRBD2
cdr3_nt: TGCAGTGCTAGTGCTGGGGGCGAGCGGGAGCCGTTCTTC
cdr3_aa: CSASAGGEREPFF

v_call: TRBV3-1/TRBV3-2
clone_size: NA
j_call: TRBJ1-2
d_call: TRBD1
cdr3_nt: TGTGCCAGCACCATAAGGGAAGGGGGCGTGTGCTATGGCTACACCTTC
cdr3_aa: CASTIREGGVCYGYTF

v_call: TRBV5-1
clone_size: NA
j_call: TRBJ2-1
d_call: NA
cdr3_nt: TGCGCCAGCAACGTGGGGGCAAGCAATGAGCAGTTCTTC
cdr3_aa: CASNVGASNEQFF

v_call: TRBV21-1
clone_size: NA
j_call: TRBJ2-2
d_call: NA
cdr3_nt: TGTGCCAGCACCTCCGGGACAGGGCCCACCGGGGAGCTGTTTTTT
cdr3_aa: CASTSGTGPTGELFF

v_call: TRBV3-1/TRBV3-2
clone_size: NA
j_call: TRBJ1-1
d_call: NA
cdr3_nt: TGTGCCAGCAGCCAAGATCTGCTCGTGGCCCATGTTGCTTTCTTT
cdr3_aa: CASSQDLLVAHVAFF